A single sample gave rise to the 12 T cell receptor beta chains below, sequenced in a study of graft-versus-host responses after intestinal transplantation. Data came from immunoSEQ multiplex PCR; TCRdb stores just in-frame clones and leaves some out. This sample carries tens of thousands of clones, more than 90% of them seen once, and the ten largest clones take about 1.7%. The antigens for these receptors are not known. This specimen consisted of unstimulated CD8+ T cells sorted from spleen or lymph node cells, obtained before transplant. These receptors all come from a human donor who was the organ donor for an intestinal transplant.

The chain couples TRBV2 to TRBJ2-3, with 9 bases fitting TRBD2. V lost 7 bases and J lost 5; bases outside the gene matches: 10. The CDR3 has 15 amino acids. Germline V gene lookup returns CDR1 SNHLY and CDR2 FYNNEI. The CDR3 nucleotides read TGTGCCAGCACACCCTTAGCGGGAGTTGGAGATACGCAGTATTTT. Its protein product is CASTPLAGVGDTQYF.

This clone was counted a few times. This sequence joins TRBV4-1 and TRBJ2-7, with 11 bases aligning to TRBD1. J gave up 7 bases and V 0 bases, and 8 bases lay outside the gene matches. The CDR3 runs to 16 residues. The germline V gene encodes CDR1 MGHRA and CDR2 YSYEKL. DNA for the CDR3: TGCGCCAGCAGCCAAGAAACGGGACAGGGGGTATGGGAGCAGTACTTC. It translates to CASSQETGQGVWEQYF.

In DNA form, the CDR3 reads TGTGCCATCAGAGAAGCCATGACAGGGCGCTACAATGAGCAGTTCTTC. Amino acid sequence: CAIREAMTGRYNEQFF. The chain recombines TRBV10-3 with TRBJ2-1; 7 bases map to TRBD1. The germline gives CDR1 ENHRY, CDR2 SYGVKD. V lost 6 bases to trimming and J lost 3 bases; unmatched junction nucleotides: 11. The CDR3 is made up of 16 amino acids.

The rearrangement links TRBV10-3 to TRBJ2-1; no reliable D call. This CDR3 is 17 amino acids long. Trimming pared 4 bases from V and 5 bases from J, leaving 21 bases between. The germline CDR1 and CDR2 sequences are ENHRY and SYGVKD. CDR3 coding DNA: TGTGCCATCAGTGTCTCACATAACCTTATTAACGACAATGAGCAGTTCTTC. Protein: CAISVSHNLINDNEQFF.

The chain links TRBV28 to TRBJ2-7; 7 bases map to TRBD1. This CDR3 spans 14 amino acids. V lost 3 bases, J lost 2 bases, and 4 bases stayed unmatched. CDR1 MDHEN and CDR2 SYDVKM come from the germline V gene. The CDR3 DNA follows: TGTGCCAGCAGTTTTACCCAGGGGGCCTACGAGCAGTACTTC. Translating it yields CASSFTQGAYEQYF.

J is TRBJ1-5 and V is TRBV18; D is undetermined. The CDR3 contains 13 residues. The germline V and J ends were trimmed by 2 bases and 7 bases, with 9 bases remaining between them. Germline CDR1 reads KGHSH; CDR2 reads LQKENI. DNA for the CDR3: TGTGCCAGCTCACCAGGGCCAGGCCAGCCCCAGCATTTT. This translates into CASSPGPGQPQHF. Full variable domain (missing parts from reference TRBV18 and TRBJ1-5): NAGVMQNPRHLVRRRGQEARLRCSPMKGHSHVYWYRQLPEEGLKFMVYLQKENIIDESGMPKERFSAEFPKEGPSILRIQQVVRGDSAAYFCASSPGPGQPQHFGDGTRLSIL.

J is TRBJ1-5 and V is TRBV7-6, with 9 bases aligning to TRBD1. Germline CDR1 reads SGHVS; CDR2 reads FNYEAQ. The V and J ends lost 2 bases and 10 bases, in that order; junction bases with no gene match: 18. The CDR3 loop spans 18 amino acids. The chain's CDR3 is CASSLSPVGTGRIRPQHF. The CDR3, as DNA: TGTGCCAGCAGCTTATCCCCGGTGGGGACAGGGAGAATCCGTCCCCAGCATTTT.

The rearrangement joins TRBV7-9 to TRBJ1-2, with TRBD1 identical over 10 bases. Germline V lookup: CDR1 SEHNR, CDR2 FQNEAQ (reference sequence). This CDR3 has 15 amino acids. V trimming: 5 bases; J trimming: 3 bases; junction bases outside the gene matches: 6. CDR3 sequence reads: CASSQQTGGDYGYTF. The CDR3 DNA sequence: TGTGCCAGCAGCCAACAGACAGGGGGCGACTATGGCTACACCTTC.

The genes are TRBV5-6 and TRBJ2-6, with 7 bases that match TRBD1. V was pared by 2 bases and J by 0 bases, with 11 bases of the junction left unmatched. The CDR3 extends over 19 amino acids. Germline V gene data show CDR1 as SGHDT and CDR2 as YYEEEE. The CDR3 here is CASSLTGAHGTSGANVLTF. The CDR3 nucleotides read TGTGCCAGCAGCTTAACAGGGGCCCATGGCACCTCTGGGGCCAACGTCCTGACTTTC.

The CDR3 spells CASSLIERYEQYF. DNA for the CDR3: TGTGCCAGCAGCTTAATAGAGCGCTACGAGCAGTACTTC. V usage is TRBV7-9 and J usage is TRBJ2-7; D unclear. V dropped 2 bases and J dropped 3 bases, with 8 bases sitting between them. Germline CDR1 and CDR2: SEHNR and FQNEAQ (reference sequence). This CDR3 comprises 13 residues.

The gene calls are TRBV7-9 and TRBJ2-2; TRBD1 aligns across 7 bases. With V trimmed by 4 bases and J by 0 bases, 5 bases remained unmatched. From germline, CDR1 is SEHNR and CDR2 FQNEAQ (reference sequence). This CDR3 is 16 amino acids long. CDR3 protein: CASSSDRAPNTGELFF. The CDR3 region has the DNA TGTGCCAGCAGCTCCGACAGGGCACCGAACACCGGGGAGCTGTTTTTT.

The chain combines TRBV19 with TRBJ1-5; D possibly corresponds to TRBD1 (6 bases). CDR1 is LNHDA and CDR2 is SQIVND in the germline V gene (reference sequence). This CDR3 has 13 residues. The V gene lost 5 bases and the J gene lost 7 bases, with 12 bases spanning the gap. This chain's CDR3 is CASSWGLWQPQHF. CDR3 coding DNA: TGTGCCAGTAGTTGGGGGCTCTGGCAGCCCCAGCATTTT.